This T cell receptor (beta chain) emerged from a study of CD4 T cells in relation to SARS-CoV-2 and coronaviruses. Overall study: ViraFEST: roughly 10-day antigen culture of PBMCs, then TCR beta CDR3 sequencing. Convalescent patients had median age roughly 38 years, range about 20 to 72.

V was clipped by 8 bases and J by 6 bases, with 21 bases between them. The CDR3 extends over 15 amino acids. CDR1 and CDR2 (germline): MDHEN, SYDVKM. On this clone itself: Its specificity is unknown.

CEF-cultured naive and memory CD4+ T cell DNA got survey-level sequencing. Measured with immunoSEQ multiplex PCR; TCRdb has only the in-frame clones, and not every one. The profile shows approximately 41,000 clones, approximately 87% of them singletons. The clonotype was recovered from an adult with COVID-19. Sample: naive CD4+ T cells from PBMCs, cultured in vitro. Subset specified: naive CD4+ T cells isolated by negative enrichment. The chain recombines TRBV28 with TRBJ2-3; D gene uncertain. The CDR3 sequence: CASGANAASEDTQYF. For the CDR3, the DNA is TGTGCCAGCGGCGCAAATGCGGCCTCAGAGGATACGCAGTATTTT. Supplemented by reference TRBV28 and TRBJ2-3, the full variable domain reads DVKVTQSSRYLVKRTGEKVFLECVQDMDHENMFWYRQDPGLGLRLIYFSYDVKMKEKGDIPEGYSVSREKKERFSLILESASTNQTSMYLCASGANAASEDTQYFGPGTRLTVL.